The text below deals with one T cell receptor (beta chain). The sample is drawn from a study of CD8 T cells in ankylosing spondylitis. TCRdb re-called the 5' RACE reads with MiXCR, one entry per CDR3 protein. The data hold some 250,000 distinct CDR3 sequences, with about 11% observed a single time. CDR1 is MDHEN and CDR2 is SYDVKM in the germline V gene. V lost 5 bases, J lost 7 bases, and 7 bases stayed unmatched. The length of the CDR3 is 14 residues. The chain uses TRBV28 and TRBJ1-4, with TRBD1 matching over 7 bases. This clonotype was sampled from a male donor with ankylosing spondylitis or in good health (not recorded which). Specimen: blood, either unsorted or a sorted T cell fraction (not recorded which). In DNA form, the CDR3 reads TGTGCCAGCAGTACGACAGGGTATAGTGAAAAACTGTTTTTT. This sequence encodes CASSTTGYSEKLFF. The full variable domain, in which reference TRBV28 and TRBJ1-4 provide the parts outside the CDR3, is DVKVTQSSRYLVKRTGEKVFLECVQDMDHENMFWYRQDPGLGLRLIYFSYDVKMKEKGDIPEGYSVSREKKERFSLILESASTNQTSMYLCASSTTGYSEKLFFGSGTQLSVL.